This entry features one T cell receptor beta chain sequence. Its antigen is not known. These data originate in a study of T cells in narcolepsy. Study-wide context: Donors had narcolepsy type 1 or type 2, or were healthy controls. Study conclusions and caveats: HCRT-specific and TRIB2-specific autoreactive clonotypes appeared among same-patient CSF and blood CD4+ clonotypes. Some memory CD4+ repertoires had no autoreactive clone sequences.

Some clones are missing from TCRdb's copy, which holds only in-frame ones; the method was immunoSEQ multiplex PCR. The sample shows 27,000 or so clones, around 78% of them seen only once. CDR3 length equals 12 residues. V dropped 7 bases and J dropped 3 bases, with 9 bases sitting between them. Germline V gene lookup returns CDR1 LNHDA and CDR2 SQIVND (reference sequence). The gene calls are TRBV19 and TRBJ1-2; D remains unclear. This TCR came from a human donor with narcolepsy. The sequenced sample consisted of CD45RA- memory CD4+ T cells from PBMCs. CDR3 bases: TGTGCCAGTACCGACACCGACTATGGCTACACCTTC. Its protein product is CASTDTDYGYTF.